These 5 T cell receptor beta chains were sequenced from one sample in a study of cytomegalovirus exposure and HLA in healthy donors. 60 Vbeta and 13 Jbeta primers were used in PCR. Sequencing used immunoSEQ multiplex PCR; TCRdb keeps in-frame clones, though not all of them. Of about 130,000 clones in the sample, around 67% were seen once. Sequenced sample: PBMCs. The origin of the receptors is a man between 60 and 75 years old in good health and CMV-seropositive.

The chain carries TRBV5-1 and TRBJ2-5, with TRBD1 matching 10 bases. The junction had 8 bases not matched to a gene; V was cut back by 4 bases and J by 5 bases. The CDR3 totals 15 residues. CDR1 SGHRS and CDR2 YFSETQ come from the germline V gene. The CDR3 loop is CASSPRQGARETQYF. CDR3 nucleotides: TGCGCCAGCAGCCCGAGACAGGGGGCCAGGGAGACCCAGTACTTC.

The chain links TRBV10-2 to TRBJ2-1, with D tentatively TRBD2 (5 bases). V shed 6 bases and J shed 5 bases, with 14 bases lying between them. Germline loops: CDR1 WSHSY, CDR2 SAAADI. The CDR3 spans 14 residues. In nucleotides, the CDR3 is TGCGCCAGCAGGCCCGGACTTTCCAACAATGAGCAGTTCTTC. Its translation: CASRPGLSNNEQFF.

This rearrangement joins TRBV19 to TRBJ1-5; TRBD1 aligns across 7 bases. V shed 10 bases and J 3 bases; nucleotides not matched to a gene: 3. The CDR3 runs to 12 residues. Germline CDR1 LNHDA, CDR2 SQIVND (reference sequence). The CDR3 DNA follows: TGTGCCATTCAGGGGGTCAATCAGCCCCAGCATTTT. Its protein product is CAIQGVNQPQHF.

The V gene is TRBV5-1, the J gene TRBJ2-5; D call uncertain. Germline CDR1 SGHRS, CDR2 YFSETQ. The CDR3 has 14 residues. Trimming took off 7 bases at V and 2 bases at J, with 15 bases between the two ends. CDR3: CASRSLPRQETQYF. Written as DNA, the CDR3 is TGCGCCAGCCGTAGCCTGCCCCGACAAGAGACCCAGTACTTC.

The chain couples TRBV6-1 to TRBJ1-3; D gene unclear. Germline values: CDR1 MNHNS, CDR2 SASEGT. V lost 4 bases and J lost 0, with 7 bases in between. The CDR3 has 14 residues. The DNA of the CDR3 is TGTGCCAGCAGTGGGTCGAGCTCTGGAAACACCATATATTTT. It specifies CASSGSSSGNTIYF.